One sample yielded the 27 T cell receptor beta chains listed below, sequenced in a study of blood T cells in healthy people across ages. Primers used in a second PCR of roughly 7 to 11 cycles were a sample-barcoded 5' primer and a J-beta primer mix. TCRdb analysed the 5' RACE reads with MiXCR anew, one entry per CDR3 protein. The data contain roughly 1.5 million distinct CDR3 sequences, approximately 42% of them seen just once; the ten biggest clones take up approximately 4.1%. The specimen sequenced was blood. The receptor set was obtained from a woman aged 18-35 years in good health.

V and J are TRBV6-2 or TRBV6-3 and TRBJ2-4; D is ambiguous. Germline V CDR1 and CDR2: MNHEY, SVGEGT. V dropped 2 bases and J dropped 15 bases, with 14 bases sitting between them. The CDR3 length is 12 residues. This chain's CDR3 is CASSYVPNGRYF. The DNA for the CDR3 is TGTGCCAGCAGTTACGTACCGAACGGTCGGTACTTC.

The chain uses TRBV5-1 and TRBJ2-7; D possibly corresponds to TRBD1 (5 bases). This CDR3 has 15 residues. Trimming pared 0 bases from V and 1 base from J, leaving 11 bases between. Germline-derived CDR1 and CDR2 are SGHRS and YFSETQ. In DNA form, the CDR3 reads TGCGCCAGCAGCTTGGCGGCAGGGCCTTCCTACGAGCAGTACTTC. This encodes CASSLAAGPSYEQYF.

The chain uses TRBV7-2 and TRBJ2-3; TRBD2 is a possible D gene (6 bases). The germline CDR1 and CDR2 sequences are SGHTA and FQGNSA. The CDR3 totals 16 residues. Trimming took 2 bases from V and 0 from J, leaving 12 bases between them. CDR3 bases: TGTGCCAGCAGCTTAAGTAGTAGCGGCAGCACAGATACGCAGTATTTT. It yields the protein CASSLSSSGSTDTQYF.

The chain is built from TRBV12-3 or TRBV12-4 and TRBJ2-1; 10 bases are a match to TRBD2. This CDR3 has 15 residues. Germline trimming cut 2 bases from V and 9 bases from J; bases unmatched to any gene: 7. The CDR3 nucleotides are TGTGCCAGCAGTTTAAGGCTAGCGGGAGCAAGTGAGCAGTTCTTC. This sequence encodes CASSLRLAGASEQFF.

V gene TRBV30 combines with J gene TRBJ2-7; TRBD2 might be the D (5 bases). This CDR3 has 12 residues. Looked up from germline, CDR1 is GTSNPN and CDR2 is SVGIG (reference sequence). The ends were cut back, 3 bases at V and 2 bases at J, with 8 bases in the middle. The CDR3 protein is CAWRDGTYEQYF. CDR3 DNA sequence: TGTGCCTGGAGGGACGGGACCTACGAGCAGTACTTC.

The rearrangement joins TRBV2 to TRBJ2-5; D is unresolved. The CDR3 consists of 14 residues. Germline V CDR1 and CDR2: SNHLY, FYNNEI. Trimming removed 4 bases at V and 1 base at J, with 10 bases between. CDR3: CASSGRPAQETQYF. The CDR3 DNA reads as TGTGCCAGCAGTGGAAGGCCAGCCCAAGAGACCCAGTACTTC.

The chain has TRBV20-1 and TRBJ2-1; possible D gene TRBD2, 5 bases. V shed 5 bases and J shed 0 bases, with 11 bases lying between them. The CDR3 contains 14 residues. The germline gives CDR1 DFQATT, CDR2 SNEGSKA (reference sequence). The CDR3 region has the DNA TGCAGTGCTGAAAGCGGAAGCTCCTACAATGAGCAGTTCTTC. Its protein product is CSAESGSSYNEQFF.

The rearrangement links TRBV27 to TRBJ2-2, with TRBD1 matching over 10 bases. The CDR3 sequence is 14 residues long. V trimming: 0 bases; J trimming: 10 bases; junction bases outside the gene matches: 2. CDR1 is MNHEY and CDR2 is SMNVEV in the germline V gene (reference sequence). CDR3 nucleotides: TGTGCCAGCAGTTTATCGGGACAGGGGCAGGAGCTGTTTTTT. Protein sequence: CASSLSGQGQELFF.

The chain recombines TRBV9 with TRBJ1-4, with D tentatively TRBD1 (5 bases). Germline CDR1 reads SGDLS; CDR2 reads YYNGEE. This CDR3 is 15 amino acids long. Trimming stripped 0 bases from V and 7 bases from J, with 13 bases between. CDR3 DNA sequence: TGTGCCAGCAGCGTAGCGGCAGGGAAAGGTGAAAAACTGTTTTTT. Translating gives CASSVAAGKGEKLFF.

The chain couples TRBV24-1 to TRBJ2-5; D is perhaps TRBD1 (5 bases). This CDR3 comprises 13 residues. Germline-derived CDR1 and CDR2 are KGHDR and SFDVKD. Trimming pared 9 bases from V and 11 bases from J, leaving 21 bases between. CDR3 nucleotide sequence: TGTGCCACCGGGGCCATTTCTTCCAATGAGCAGTACTTC. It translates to CATGAISSNEQYF.

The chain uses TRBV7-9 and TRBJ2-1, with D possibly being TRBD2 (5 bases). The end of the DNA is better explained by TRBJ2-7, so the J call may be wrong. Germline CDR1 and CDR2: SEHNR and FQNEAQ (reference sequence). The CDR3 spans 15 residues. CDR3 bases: TGTGCCAGCAGTCCCGTGGGAGCTTCCTACAATGAGCAGTACTTC. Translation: CASSPVGASYNEQYF.

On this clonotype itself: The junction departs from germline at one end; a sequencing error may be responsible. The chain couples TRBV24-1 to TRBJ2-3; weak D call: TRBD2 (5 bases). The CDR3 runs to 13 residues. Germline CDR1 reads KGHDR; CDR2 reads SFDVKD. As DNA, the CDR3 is TGTGTCACCAGTGACCTCGGACCGGAGGCGCAGTATTTT. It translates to CVTSDLGPEAQYF.

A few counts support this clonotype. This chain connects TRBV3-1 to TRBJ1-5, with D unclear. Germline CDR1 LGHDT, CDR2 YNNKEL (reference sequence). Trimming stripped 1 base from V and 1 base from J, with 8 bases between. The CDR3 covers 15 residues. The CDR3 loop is CASSQVFASNQPQHF. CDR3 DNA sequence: TGTGCCAGCAGCCAAGTTTTTGCGAGCAATCAGCCCCAGCATTTT.

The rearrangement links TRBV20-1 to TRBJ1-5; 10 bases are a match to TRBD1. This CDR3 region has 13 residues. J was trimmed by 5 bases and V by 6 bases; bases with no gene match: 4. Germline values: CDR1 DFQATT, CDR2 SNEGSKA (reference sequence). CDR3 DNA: TGCAGTGCAGGGACAGGGGTATATCAGCCCCAGCATTTT. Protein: CSAGTGVYQPQHF.

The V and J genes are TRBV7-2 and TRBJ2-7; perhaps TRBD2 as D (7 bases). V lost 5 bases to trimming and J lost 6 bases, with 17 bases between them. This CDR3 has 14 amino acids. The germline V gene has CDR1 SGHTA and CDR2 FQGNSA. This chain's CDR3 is CASSAAGAGVEQYF. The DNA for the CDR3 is TGTGCCAGCAGCGCGGCGGGGGCCGGGGTCGAGCAGTACTTC.

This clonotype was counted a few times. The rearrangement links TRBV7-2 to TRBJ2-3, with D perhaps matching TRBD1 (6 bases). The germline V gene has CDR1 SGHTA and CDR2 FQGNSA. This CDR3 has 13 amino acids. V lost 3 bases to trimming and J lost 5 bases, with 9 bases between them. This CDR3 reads CASSLGAGDTQYF. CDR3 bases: TGTGCCAGCAGCTTGGGGGCGGGAGATACGCAGTATTTT.

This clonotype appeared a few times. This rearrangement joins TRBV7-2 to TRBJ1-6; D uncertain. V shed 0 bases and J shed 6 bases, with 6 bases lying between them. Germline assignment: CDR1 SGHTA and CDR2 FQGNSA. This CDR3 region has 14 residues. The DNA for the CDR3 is TGTGCCAGCAGCTTAGCTCCCGCTAATTCACCCCTCCACTTT. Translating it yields CASSLAPANSPLHF.

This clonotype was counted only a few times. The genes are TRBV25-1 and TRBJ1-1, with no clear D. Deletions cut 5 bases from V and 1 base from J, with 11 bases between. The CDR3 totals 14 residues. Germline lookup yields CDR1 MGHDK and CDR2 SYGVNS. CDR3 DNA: TGTGCCAGCAGTCCCGCCGGGTCGAACACTGAAGCTTTCTTT. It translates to CASSPAGSNTEAFF.

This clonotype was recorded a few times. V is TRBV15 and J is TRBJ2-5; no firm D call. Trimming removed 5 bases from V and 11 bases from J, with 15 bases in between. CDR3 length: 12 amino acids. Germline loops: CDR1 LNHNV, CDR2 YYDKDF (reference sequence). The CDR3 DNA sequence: TGTGCCACCAGCCATCCAACTATTGAGCAGTACTTC. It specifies CATSHPTIEQYF.

This CDR3 reads CATSGGLNGVADTQYF. Written as DNA, the CDR3 is TGTGCCACCAGTGGAGGCCTTAACGGGGTCGCAGATACGCAGTATTTT. This sequence joins TRBV24-1 and TRBJ2-3; a weak D match, TRBD2 (5 bases). CDR3 length equals 16 residues. V lost 5 bases and J lost 4, with 18 bases in between. The germline gives CDR1 KGHDR, CDR2 SFDVKD.

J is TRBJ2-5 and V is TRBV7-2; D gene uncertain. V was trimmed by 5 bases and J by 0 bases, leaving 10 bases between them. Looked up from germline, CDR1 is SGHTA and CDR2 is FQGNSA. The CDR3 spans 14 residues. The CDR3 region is CASSRSRDQETQYF. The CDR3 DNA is TGTGCCAGCAGCAGAAGCCGGGACCAAGAGACCCAGTACTTC. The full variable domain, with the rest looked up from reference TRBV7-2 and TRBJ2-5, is GAGVSQSPSNKVTEKGKDVELRCDPISGHTALYWYRQSLGQGLEFLIYFQGNSAPDKSGLPSDRFSAERTGGSVSTLTIQRTQQEDSAVYLCASSRSRDQETQYFGPGTRLLVL.

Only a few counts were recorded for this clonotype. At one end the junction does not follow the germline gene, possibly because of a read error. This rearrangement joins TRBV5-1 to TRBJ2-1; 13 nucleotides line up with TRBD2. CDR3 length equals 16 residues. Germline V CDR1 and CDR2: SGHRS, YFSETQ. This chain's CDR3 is CASSLGLAGTLNEQFF. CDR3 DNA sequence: TGCGCCAGCAGTTTGGGACTAGCGGGAACCCTCAATGAGCAGTTCTTC.

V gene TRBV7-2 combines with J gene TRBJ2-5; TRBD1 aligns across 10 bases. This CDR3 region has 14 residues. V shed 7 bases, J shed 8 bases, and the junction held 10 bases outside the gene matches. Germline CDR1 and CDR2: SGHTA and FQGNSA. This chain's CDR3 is CASNSSGQGETQYF. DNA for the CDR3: TGTGCCAGCAACTCCTCTGGACAGGGGGAAACCCAGTACTTC.

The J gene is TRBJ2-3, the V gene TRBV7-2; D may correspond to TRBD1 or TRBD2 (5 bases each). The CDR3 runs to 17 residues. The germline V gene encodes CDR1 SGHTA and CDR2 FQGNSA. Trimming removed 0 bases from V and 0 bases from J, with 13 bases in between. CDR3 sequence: CASSLAVGTFSTDTQYF. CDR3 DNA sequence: TGTGCCAGCAGCTTAGCAGTAGGGACCTTTAGCACAGATACGCAGTATTTT.

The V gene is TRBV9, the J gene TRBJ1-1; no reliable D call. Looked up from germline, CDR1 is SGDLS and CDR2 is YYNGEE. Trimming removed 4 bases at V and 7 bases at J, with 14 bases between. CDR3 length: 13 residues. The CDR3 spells CASSSIIGSEAFF. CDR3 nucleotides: TGTGCCAGCAGCTCAATAATAGGCAGTGAAGCTTTCTTT.

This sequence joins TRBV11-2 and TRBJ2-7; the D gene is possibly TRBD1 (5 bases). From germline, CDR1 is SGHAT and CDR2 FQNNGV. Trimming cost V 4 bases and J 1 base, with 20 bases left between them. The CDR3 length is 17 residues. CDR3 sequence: CASSSFPQGERSYEQYF. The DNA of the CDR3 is TGTGCCAGCAGCTCCTTCCCCCAGGGTGAAAGGTCCTACGAGCAGTACTTC.

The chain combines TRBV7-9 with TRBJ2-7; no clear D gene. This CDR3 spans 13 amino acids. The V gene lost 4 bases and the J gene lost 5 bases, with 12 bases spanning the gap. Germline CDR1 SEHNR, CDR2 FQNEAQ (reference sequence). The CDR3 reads CASSSKTDNEQYF. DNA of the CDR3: TGTGCCAGCAGCTCAAAAACCGATAACGAGCAGTACTTC.